This T cell receptor beta chain stems from a study of cytomegalovirus exposure and HLA in healthy donors. Use of 60 Vbeta and 13 Jbeta primers characterized the PCR. Sequencing was performed with immunoSEQ multiplex PCR; in TCRdb, only in-frame clones are kept and a portion is missing. The sample data list 60,000 to 85,000 clones. The specimen sequenced was PBMCs. The TCR was taken from a man over 45 in good health and CMV-seropositive.

The CDR3 here is CASSPGTPYEQYF. CDR3 coding DNA: TGTGCCAGTAGCCCCGGGACTCCCTACGAGCAGTACTTC. The chain has TRBV19 and TRBJ2-7; possibly TRBD2 for D (6 bases). The CDR3 loop spans 13 amino acids. The germline CDR1 and CDR2 sequences are LNHDA and SQIVND (reference sequence). V shed 6 bases and J shed 2 bases, with 11 bases lying between them.